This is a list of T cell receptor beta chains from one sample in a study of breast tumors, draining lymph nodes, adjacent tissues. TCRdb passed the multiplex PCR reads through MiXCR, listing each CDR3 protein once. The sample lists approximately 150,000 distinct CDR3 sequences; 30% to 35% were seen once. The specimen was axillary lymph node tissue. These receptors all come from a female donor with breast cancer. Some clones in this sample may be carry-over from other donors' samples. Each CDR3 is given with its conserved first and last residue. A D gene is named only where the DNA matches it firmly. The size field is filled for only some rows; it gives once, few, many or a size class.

CDR3: CAWSTGPNQPQHF; DNA: TGTGCCTGGAGTACAGGGCCCAATCAGCCCCAGCATTTT; J: TRBJ1-5; V: TRBV30; D: NA; length: 13; size: many
CDR3: CASSHTGQGVNEKLFF; DNA: TGCGCCAGCAGCCACACCGGACAGGGGGTGAATGAAAAACTGTTTTTT; J: TRBJ1-4; V: TRBV4-1; D: TRBD1; length: 16; size: many
CDR3: CASRDGTASNQPQHF; DNA: TGCGCCAGCAGGGACGGGACAGCTAGCAATCAGCCCCAGCATTTT; J: TRBJ1-5; V: TRBV5-1; D: TRBD1; length: 15; size: NA
CDR3: CASSRGTGNSPLHF; DNA: TGCGCCAGCAGCCGCGGGACAGGTAATTCCCCCCTCCACTTT; J: TRBJ1-6; V: TRBV5-1; D: TRBD1; length: 14; size: NA
CDR3: CASSYTSNTEAFF; DNA: TGTGCCAGCAGTTACACGTCGAACACTGAAGCTTTCTTT; J: TRBJ1-1; V: TRBV6-6; D: NA; length: 13; size: NA
CDR3: CASSIDRLRETQYF; DNA: TGTGCCAGCAGTATCGACCGTTTGCGGGAGACCCAGTACTTC; J: TRBJ2-5; V: TRBV25-1; D: NA; length: 14; size: many
CDR3: CAIRWSRKGPYGYTF; DNA: TGTGCCATCAGATGGAGCAGAAAGGGGCCTTATGGCTACACCTTC; J: TRBJ1-2; V: TRBV10-3; D: NA; length: 15; size: many
CDR3: CSARGDASVAKNIQYF; DNA: TGCAGTGCTAGGGGGGACGCCTCCGTAGCCAAAAACATTCAGTACTTC; J: TRBJ2-4; V: TRBV20-1; D: NA; length: 16; size: many
CDR3: CASSLATYSEQFF; DNA: TGTGCCAGCAGCCTAGCTACCTACAGTGAGCAGTTCTTC; J: TRBJ2-1; V: TRBV7-2; D: NA; length: 13; size: NA
CDR3: CASRQGSNEQYF; DNA: TGCGCCAGCAGACAGGGGTCCAATGAGCAGTATTTT; J: TRBJ2-3; V: TRBV5-1; D: TRBD1; length: 12; size: NA
CDR3: CASSQEWARGQVGETQYF; DNA: TGTGCCAGCAGCCAAGAATGGGCAAGGGGACAGGTGGGAGAGACCCAGTACTTC; J: TRBJ2-5; V: TRBV4-2; D: TRBD1; length: 18; size: many
CDR3: CASSVGSGAPQETQYF; DNA: TGTGCCAGCAGCGTAGGGTCGGGAGCGCCCCAAGAGACCCAGTACTTC; J: TRBJ2-5; V: TRBV9; D: NA; length: 16; size: many
CDR3: CASSQGLSYNEQFF; DNA: TGTGCCAGCAGTCAAGGACTAAGCTACAATGAGCAGTTCTTC; J: TRBJ2-1; V: TRBV6-2/TRBV6-3; D: NA; length: 14; size: NA
CDR3: CASSHRPRQNEQYF; DNA: TGTGCCAGCAGTCACCGTCCTAGGCAGAACGAGCAGTACTTC; J: TRBJ2-7; V: TRBV6-5; D: NA; length: 14; size: many
CDR3: CASSFLAGGRSDTQFF; DNA: TGTGCCAGCAGCTTTCTAGCGGGGGGGCGGTCAGATACGCAGTTCTTC; J: TRBJ2-1; V: TRBV7-3; D: TRBD2; length: 16; size: NA
CDR3: CASSLQGDPPSPLHF; DNA: TGCGCCAGCAGCTTACAGGGGGATCCACCCTCACCCCTCCACTTT; J: TRBJ1-6; V: TRBV5-1; D: TRBD1; length: 15; size: many
CDR3: CASSLIAGTYNEQFF; DNA: TGTGCCAGCAGCTTAATAGCGGGGACCTACAATGAGCAGTTCTTC; J: TRBJ2-1; V: TRBV7-2; D: TRBD2; length: 15; size: many
CDR3: CASSPGPPYGYTF; DNA: TGTGCCAGCAGCCCCGGGCCACCCTATGGCTACACCTTC; J: TRBJ1-2; V: TRBV7-3; D: NA; length: 13; size: NA
CDR3: CASSFTGDREQFF; DNA: TGTGCCAGCAGCTTCACAGGGGATCGGGAGCAGTTCTTC; J: TRBJ2-1; V: TRBV7-2; D: TRBD1; length: 13; size: many
CDR3: CASSTTGGLSEKLFF; DNA: TGTGCCAGCAGTACCACAGGGGGTCTAAGTGAAAAACTGTTTTTT; J: TRBJ1-4; V: TRBV12-3/TRBV12-4; D: TRBD1; length: 15; size: NA
CDR3: CASSLGTGAGHHYTF; DNA: TGTGCCAGCAGCTTGGGGACAGGGGCTGGGCATCACTACACCTTC; J: TRBJ1-2; V: TRBV5-8; D: TRBD1; length: 15; size: many
CDR3: CASSLNGPNYGYTF; DNA: TGCGCCAGCAGCTTGAACGGGCCTAACTATGGCTACACCTTC; J: TRBJ1-2; V: TRBV5-1; D: NA; length: 14; size: many
CDR3: CASSQDNRGGYTF; DNA: TGCGCCAGCAGCCAAGATAACAGGGGAGGCTACACCTTC; J: TRBJ1-2; V: TRBV4-3; D: TRBD1; length: 13; size: many
CDR3: CASSDRVSTGELFF; DNA: TGTGCCAGCAGCGACAGGGTTTCCACCGGGGAGCTGTTTTTT; J: TRBJ2-2; V: TRBV6-2/TRBV6-3; D: TRBD1; length: 14; size: many
CDR3: CASSLTKYEQFF; DNA: TGTGCCAGCTCCCTGACTAAGTATGAGCAGTTCTTC; J: TRBJ2-1; V: TRBV18; D: NA; length: 12; size: many
CDR3: CASSHGAPVFNSPLHF; DNA: TGTGCCAGCAGTCACGGAGCCCCGGTTTTTAATTCACCCCTCCACTTT; J: TRBJ1-6; V: TRBV6-5; D: NA; length: 16; size: many
CDR3: CASSTSRGDRSFTDTQYF; DNA: TGTGCCAGCAGTACCAGCAGGGGGGACAGGTCCTTCACAGATACGCAGTATTTT; J: TRBJ2-3; V: TRBV12-3/TRBV12-4; D: TRBD1; length: 18; size: NA
CDR3: CASSFNLGDGYTF; DNA: TGTGCCAGCAGCTTCAATTTGGGGGATGGCTACACCTTC; J: TRBJ1-2; V: TRBV5-4; D: NA; length: 13; size: many
CDR3: CATSLPGANVLTF; DNA: TGTGCCACCAGTCTACCCGGGGCCAACGTCCTGACTTTC; J: TRBJ2-6; V: TRBV24-1; D: NA; length: 13; size: many
CDR3: CASSQDQGQRVQGYTF; DNA: TGTGCCAGCAGCCAAGATCAAGGACAGAGGGTACAGGGCTACACCTTC; J: TRBJ1-2; V: TRBV4-2; D: NA; length: 16; size: many
CDR3: CASSVVVGGTGELFF; DNA: TGTGCCAGCAGCGTAGTTGTTGGAGGGACCGGGGAGCTGTTTTTT; J: TRBJ2-2; V: TRBV9; D: NA; length: 15; size: NA
CDR3: CASSSGPGGEQYF; DNA: TGTGCCAGCAGCTCCGGGCCGGGAGGGGAGCAGTACTTC; J: TRBJ2-7; V: TRBV5-7; D: TRBD2; length: 13; size: once
CDR3: CASSDGLGGGLETQYF; DNA: TGCGCCAGCAGTGACGGTTTGGGGGGAGGTTTGGAGACCCAGTACTTC; J: TRBJ2-5; V: TRBV10-2; D: NA; length: 16; size: many
CDR3: CASSYTVSSYNEQFF; DNA: TGTGCCAGCAGCTACACAGTTAGCTCCTACAATGAGCAGTTCTTC; J: TRBJ2-1; V: TRBV3-1; D: NA; length: 15; size: many
CDR3: CASSYAPNTGELFF; DNA: TGTGCCAGCAGCTATGCGCCGAACACCGGGGAGCTGTTTTTT; J: TRBJ2-2; V: TRBV5-5; D: NA; length: 14; size: NA
CDR3: CASSIDPTLQETQYF; DNA: TGTGCCAGTAGTATAGACCCCACGTTACAAGAGACCCAGTACTTC; J: TRBJ2-5; V: TRBV19; D: NA; length: 15; size: many